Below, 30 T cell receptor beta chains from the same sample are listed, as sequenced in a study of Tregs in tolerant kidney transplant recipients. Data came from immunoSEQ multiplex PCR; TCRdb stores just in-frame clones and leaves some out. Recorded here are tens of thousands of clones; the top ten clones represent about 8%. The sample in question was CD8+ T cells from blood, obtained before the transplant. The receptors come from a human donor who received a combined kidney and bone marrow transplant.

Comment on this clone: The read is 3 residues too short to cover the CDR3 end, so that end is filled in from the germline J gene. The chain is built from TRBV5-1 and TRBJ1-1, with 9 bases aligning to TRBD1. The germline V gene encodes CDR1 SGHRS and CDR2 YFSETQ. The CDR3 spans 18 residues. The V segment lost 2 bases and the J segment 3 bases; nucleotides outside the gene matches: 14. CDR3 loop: CASSFIQGAVVRDTEAFF. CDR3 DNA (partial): TGCGCCAGCAGCTTTATACAGGGGGCGGTAGTTCGGGACACTGAA.

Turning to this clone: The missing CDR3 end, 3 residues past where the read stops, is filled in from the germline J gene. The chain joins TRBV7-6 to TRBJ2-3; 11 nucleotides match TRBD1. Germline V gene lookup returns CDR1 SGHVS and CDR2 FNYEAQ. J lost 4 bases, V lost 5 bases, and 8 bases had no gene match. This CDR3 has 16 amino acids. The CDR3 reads CASSPGTGGASDTQYF. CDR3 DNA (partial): TGTGCCAGCAGCCCCGGGACAGGGGGGGCGTCAGATACG.

CDR3 sequence reads: CSVEDLGQGDEQFF. The sequenced part of the CDR3 DNA is TGCAGCGTTGAAGATCTTGGACAGGGCGATGAG. The chain has TRBV29-1 and TRBJ2-1; TRBD1 matches at 8 bases. The CDR3 goes on 3 residues after the read ends, and that part is filled in from the germline J gene. The CDR3 runs to 14 residues. V dropped 0 bases and J dropped 8; count of bases not matched to a gene: 6. Looked up from germline, CDR1 is SQVTM and CDR2 is ANQGSEA.

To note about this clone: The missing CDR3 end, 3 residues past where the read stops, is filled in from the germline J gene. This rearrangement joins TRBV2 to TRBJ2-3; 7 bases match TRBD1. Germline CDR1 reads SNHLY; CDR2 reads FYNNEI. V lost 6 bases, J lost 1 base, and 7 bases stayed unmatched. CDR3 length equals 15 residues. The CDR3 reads CASSVWTGGTDTQYF. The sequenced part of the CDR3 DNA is TGTGCCAGCAGCGTCTGGACAGGAGGCACAGATACG.

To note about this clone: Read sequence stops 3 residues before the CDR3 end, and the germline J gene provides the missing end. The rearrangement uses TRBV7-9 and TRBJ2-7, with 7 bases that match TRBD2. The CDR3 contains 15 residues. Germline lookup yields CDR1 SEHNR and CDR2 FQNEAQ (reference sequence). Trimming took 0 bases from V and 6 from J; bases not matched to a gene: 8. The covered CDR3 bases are TGTGCCAGCAGCTTAGCCGTCACTAGCGTGAGCGAG. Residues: CASSLAVTSVSE. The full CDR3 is CASSLAVTSVSEQYF.

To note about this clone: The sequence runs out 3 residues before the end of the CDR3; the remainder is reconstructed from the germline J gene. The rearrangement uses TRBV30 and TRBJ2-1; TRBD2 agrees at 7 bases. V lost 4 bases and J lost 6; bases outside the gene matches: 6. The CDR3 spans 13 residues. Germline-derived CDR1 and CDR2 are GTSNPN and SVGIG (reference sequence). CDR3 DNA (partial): TGTGCCTGGACTAGAGGCGGGGGCAATGAG. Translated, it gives CAWTRGGGNE. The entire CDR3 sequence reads CAWTRGGGNEQFF.

CDR3 in amino acids: CAGGASTDTQYF. The sequenced CDR3 bases are TGTGCCGGAGGGGCATCCACAGATACG. J is TRBJ2-3 and V is TRBV30; perhaps TRBD2 as D (6 bases). The DNA ends 3 residues before the CDR3 does, and the rest of the CDR3 is filled in from the germline J gene. Germline assignment: CDR1 GTSNPN and CDR2 SVGIG (reference sequence). This CDR3 region has 12 residues. Trimming shortened V by 8 bases and J by 2 bases, and 11 bases separated the two germline ends.

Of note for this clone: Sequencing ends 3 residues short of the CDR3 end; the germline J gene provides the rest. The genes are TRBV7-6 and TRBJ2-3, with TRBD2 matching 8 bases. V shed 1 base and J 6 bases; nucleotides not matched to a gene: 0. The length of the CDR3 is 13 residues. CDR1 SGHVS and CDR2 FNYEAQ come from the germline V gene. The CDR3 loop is CASSLGTSDTQYF. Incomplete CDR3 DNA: TGTGCCAGCAGCTTAGGGACTAGCGATACG.

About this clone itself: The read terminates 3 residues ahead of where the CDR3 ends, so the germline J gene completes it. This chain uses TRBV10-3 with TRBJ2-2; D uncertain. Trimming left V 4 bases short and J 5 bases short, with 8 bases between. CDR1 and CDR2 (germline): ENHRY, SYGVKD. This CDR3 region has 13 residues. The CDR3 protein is CAISGGTTGELFF. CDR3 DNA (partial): TGTGCCATCAGTGGCGGAACGACCGGGGAG.

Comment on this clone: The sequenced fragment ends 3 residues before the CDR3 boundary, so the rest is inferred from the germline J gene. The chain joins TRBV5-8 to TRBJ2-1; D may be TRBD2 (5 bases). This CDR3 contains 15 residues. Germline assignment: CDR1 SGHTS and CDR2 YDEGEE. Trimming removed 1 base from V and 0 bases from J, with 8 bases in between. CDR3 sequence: CASSLRGSSYNEQFF. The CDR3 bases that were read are TGTGCCAGCAGCTTGCGGGGTAGCTCCTACAATGAG.

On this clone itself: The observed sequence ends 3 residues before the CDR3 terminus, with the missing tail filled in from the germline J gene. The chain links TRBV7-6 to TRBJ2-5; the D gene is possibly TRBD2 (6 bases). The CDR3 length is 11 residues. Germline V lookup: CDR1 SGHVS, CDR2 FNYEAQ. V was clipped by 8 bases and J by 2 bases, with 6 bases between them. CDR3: CASGLQETQYF. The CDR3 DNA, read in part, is TGTGCCAGCGGACTACAAGAGACC.

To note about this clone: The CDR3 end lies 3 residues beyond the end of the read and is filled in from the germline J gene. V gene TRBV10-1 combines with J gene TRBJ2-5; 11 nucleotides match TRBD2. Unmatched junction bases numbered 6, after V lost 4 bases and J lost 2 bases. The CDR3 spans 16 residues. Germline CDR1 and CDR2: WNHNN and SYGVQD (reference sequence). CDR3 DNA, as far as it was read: TGCGCCAGCAGTGTGGGGGGACTAGCGGAGCAAGAGACC. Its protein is CASSVGGLAEQET. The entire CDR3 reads CASSVGGLAEQETQYF.

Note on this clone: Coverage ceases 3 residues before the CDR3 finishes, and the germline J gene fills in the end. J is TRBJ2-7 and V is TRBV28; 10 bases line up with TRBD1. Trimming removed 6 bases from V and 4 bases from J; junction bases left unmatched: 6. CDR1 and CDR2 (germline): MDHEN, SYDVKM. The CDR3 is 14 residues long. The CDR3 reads CASRETGGIYEQYF. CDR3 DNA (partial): TGTGCCAGCAGGGAGACAGGGGGCATTTACGAG.

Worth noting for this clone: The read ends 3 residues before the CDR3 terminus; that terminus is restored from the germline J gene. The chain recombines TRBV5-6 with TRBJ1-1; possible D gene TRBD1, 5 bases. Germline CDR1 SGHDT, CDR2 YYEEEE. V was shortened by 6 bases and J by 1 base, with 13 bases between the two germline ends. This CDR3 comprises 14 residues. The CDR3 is CASIPSDRNTEAFF. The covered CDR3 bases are TGTGCCAGCATCCCCTCAGACAGGAACACTGAA.

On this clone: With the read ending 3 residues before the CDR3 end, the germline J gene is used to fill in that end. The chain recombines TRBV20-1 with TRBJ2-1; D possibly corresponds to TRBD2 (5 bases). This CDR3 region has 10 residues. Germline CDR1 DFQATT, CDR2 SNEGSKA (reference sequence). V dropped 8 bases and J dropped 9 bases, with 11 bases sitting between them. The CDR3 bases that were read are TGCAGTTTTCCCGGGGTTGAG. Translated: CSFPGVE. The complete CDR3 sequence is CSFPGVEQFF.

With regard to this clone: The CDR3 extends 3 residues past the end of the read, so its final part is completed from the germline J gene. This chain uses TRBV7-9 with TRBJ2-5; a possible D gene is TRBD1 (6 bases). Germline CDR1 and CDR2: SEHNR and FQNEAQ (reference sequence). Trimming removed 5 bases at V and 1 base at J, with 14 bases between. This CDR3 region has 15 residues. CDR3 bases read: TGTGCCAGCAGCGCCCCTGCAGGGGTCCAAGAGACC. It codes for CASSAPAGVQET. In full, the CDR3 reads CASSAPAGVQETQYF. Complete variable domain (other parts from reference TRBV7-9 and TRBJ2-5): DTGVSQNPRHKITKRGQNVTFRCDPISEHNRLYWYRQTLGQGPEFLTYFQNEAQLEKSRLLSDRFSAERPKGSFSTLEIQRTEQGDSAMYLCASSAPAGVQETQYFGPGTRLLVL.

CDR3 region: CASSQTLGTGNEAFF. The sequenced part of the CDR3 DNA is TGTGCCAGCAGCCAAACACTCGGGACAGGCAATGAA. The chain couples TRBV13 to TRBJ1-1, with 8 bases identical to TRBD1. The read terminates 3 residues before the CDR3 end, so the remaining end is supplied by the germline J gene. Germline CDR1 PRHDT, CDR2 FYEKMQ (reference sequence). J lost 7 bases, V lost 5 bases, and 12 bases had no gene match. The CDR3 consists of 15 residues.

The CDR3 loop reads CASDDVRQSYEQYF. The DNA read from the CDR3 is TGTGCCAGCGACGACGTGCGGCAGTCCTACGAG. The rearrangement uses TRBV2 and TRBJ2-7, with D unresolved. The observed sequence ends 3 residues before the CDR3 terminus, with the missing tail filled in from the germline J gene. Germline values: CDR1 SNHLY, CDR2 FYNNEI. Trimming pared 8 bases from V and 1 base from J, leaving 15 bases between. CDR3 length equals 14 residues.

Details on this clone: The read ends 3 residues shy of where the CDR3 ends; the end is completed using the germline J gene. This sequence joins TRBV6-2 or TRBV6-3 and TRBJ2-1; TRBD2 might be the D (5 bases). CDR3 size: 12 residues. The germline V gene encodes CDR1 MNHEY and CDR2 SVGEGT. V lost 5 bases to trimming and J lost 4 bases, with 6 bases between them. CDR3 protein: CASSSGYNEQFF. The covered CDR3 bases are TGTGCCAGCAGTAGCGGTTACAATGAG.

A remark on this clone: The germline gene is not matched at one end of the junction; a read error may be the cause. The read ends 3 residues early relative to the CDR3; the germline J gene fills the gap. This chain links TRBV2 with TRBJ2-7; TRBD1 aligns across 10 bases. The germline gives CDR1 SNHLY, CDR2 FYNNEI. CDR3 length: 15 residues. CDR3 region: CAGSEQDRGAYEQYF. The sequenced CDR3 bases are TGTGCCGGCAGTGAACAGGACAGGGGGGCCTACGAG.

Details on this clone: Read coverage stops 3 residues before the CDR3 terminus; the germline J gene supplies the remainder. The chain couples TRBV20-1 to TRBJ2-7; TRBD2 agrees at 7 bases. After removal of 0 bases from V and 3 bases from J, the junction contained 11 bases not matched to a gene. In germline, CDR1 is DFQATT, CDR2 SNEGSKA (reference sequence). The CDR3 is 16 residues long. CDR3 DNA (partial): TGCAGTGCTAGAGAACTCGCACTAGCGCACCACTACGAG. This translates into CSARELALAHHYE. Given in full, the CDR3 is CSARELALAHHYEQYF.

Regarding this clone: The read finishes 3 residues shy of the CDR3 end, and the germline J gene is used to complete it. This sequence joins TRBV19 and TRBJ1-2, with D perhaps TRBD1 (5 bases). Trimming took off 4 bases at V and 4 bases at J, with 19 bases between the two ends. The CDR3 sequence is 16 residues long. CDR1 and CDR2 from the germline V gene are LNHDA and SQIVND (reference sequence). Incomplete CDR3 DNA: TGTGCCAGTAGTAAAATACAGGACGTGTCGGGCTATGGC. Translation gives CASSKIQDVSGYG. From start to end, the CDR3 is CASSKIQDVSGYGYTF.

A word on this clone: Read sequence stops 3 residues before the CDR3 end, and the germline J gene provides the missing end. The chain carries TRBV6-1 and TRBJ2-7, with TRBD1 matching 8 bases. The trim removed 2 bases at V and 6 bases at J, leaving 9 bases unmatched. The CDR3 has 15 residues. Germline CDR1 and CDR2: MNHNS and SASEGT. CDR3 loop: CASSEPKDRVGEQYF. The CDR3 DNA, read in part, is TGTGCCAGCAGTGAACCAAAGGACAGGGTGGGCGAG.

The sequenced CDR3 bases are TGTGCCAGCAGCCCGCGGAGTCCCGGGGAG. Its translation is CASSPRSPGE. The whole CDR3 reads CASSPRSPGELFF. The rearrangement joins TRBV7-9 to TRBJ2-2; D unresolved. The CDR3 end falls 3 residues outside the read, so it is completed with the germline J gene. V gave up 5 bases and J gave up 6 bases, with 10 bases separating them. The CDR3 loop spans 13 amino acids. Germline V CDR1 and CDR2: SEHNR, FQNEAQ (reference sequence).

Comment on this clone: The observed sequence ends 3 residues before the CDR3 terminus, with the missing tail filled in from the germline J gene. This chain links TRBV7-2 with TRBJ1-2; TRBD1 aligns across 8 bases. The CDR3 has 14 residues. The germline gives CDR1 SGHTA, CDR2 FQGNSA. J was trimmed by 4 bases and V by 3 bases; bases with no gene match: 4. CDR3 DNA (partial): TGTGCCAGCAGCTTCACCCAGGGGGCCTATGGC. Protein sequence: CASSFTQGAYG. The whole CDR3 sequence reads CASSFTQGAYGYTF.

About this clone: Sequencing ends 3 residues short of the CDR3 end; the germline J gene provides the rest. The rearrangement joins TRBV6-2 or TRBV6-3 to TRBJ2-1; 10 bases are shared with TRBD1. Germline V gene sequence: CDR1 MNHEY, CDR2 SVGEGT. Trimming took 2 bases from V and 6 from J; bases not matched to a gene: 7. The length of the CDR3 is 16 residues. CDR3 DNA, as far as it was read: TGTGCCAGCAGTTACCTACCGGGACAGGGGTCCAATGAG. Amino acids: CASSYLPGQGSNE. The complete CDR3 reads CASSYLPGQGSNEQFF.

CDR3 DNA (partial): TGTGCCAGCAGCTTAATCCCGGGACAGGACTCCTACGAG. It encodes CASSLIPGQDSYE. The whole CDR3 region reads CASSLIPGQDSYEQYF. This rearrangement joins TRBV7-6 to TRBJ2-7; TRBD1 matches 8 bases. Read sequence stops 3 residues before the CDR3 end, and the germline J gene provides the missing end. Germline V gene sequence: CDR1 SGHVS, CDR2 FNYEAQ. The CDR3 has 16 amino acids. The V segment lost 2 bases and the J segment 0 bases; nucleotides outside the gene matches: 6.

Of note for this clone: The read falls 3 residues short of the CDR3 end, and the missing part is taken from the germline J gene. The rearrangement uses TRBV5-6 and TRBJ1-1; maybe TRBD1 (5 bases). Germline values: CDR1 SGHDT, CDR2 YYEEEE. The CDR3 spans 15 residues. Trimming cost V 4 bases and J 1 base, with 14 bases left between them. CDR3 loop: CASSATQRGNTEAFF. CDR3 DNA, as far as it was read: TGTGCCAGCAGCGCGACACAGAGGGGGAACACTGAA.

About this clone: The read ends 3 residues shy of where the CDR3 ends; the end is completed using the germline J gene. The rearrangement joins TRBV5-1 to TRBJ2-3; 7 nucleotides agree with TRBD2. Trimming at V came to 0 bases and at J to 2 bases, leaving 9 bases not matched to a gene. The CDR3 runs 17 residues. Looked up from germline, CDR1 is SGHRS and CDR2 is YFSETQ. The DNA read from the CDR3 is TGCGCCAGCAGCTTGGGTTGGGCGGGGGACCTCACAGATACG. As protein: CASSLGWAGDLTDT. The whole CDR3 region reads CASSLGWAGDLTDTQYF.

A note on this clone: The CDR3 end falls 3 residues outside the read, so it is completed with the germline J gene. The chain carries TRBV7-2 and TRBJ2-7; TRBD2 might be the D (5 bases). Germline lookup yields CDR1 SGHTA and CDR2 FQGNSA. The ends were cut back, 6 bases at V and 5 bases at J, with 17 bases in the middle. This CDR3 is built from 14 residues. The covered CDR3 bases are TGTGCCAGCAGGTCGGCGGGCGGTCTTAACGAG. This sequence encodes CASRSAGGLNE. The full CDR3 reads CASRSAGGLNEQYF.